This note documents a single T cell receptor (beta chain) sequence. This sample is drawn from a study of cytomegalovirus exposure and HLA in healthy donors. The CDR3 is 12 residues long. The germline V gene encodes CDR1 GTSNPN and CDR2 SVGIG (reference sequence). The V end was cut by 5 bases, the J end by 6 bases, with 13 bases between. PCR used 60 Vbeta primers and 13 Jbeta primers. The repertoire was sequenced with immunoSEQ multiplex PCR; TCRdb's copy has only in-frame clones and lacks some. The sample yields around 110,000 clones, 70% seen once. Specimen: PBMCs. The rearrangement joins TRBV30 to TRBJ1-2; D not resolved. This sequence originates from a young man in good health and CMV-seropositive. DNA for the CDR3: TGTGCCTGGTCGGGATCGGGGAATGGCTACACCTTC. It translates to CAWSGSGNGYTF.